This T cell receptor beta chain derives from a study of cytomegalovirus exposure and HLA in healthy donors. Details on this clone: No antigen is known for it.

This CDR3 region has 14 residues. Trimming took off 4 bases at V and 5 bases at J, with 15 bases between the two ends. The germline gives CDR1 KGHSY, CDR2 FQNENV. The study ran its PCR with 60 Vbeta and 13 Jbeta primers. Clones were sequenced by immunoSEQ multiplex PCR, and TCRdb holds only the in-frame ones, with some missing. This sample has about 130,000 clones, with around three quarters found just once. Study outcomes and limitations: Cytomegalovirus association was listed for around 170 TCR beta chains. Most CMV-associated TCR beta chains were later found to appear HLA-restricted. Most of the TCR beta V segments (in an earlier analysis) were productive either about 90% or about 30% of the time.

The rearrangement joins TRBV16 to TRBJ2-7; D might be TRBD1 (6 bases). This sequence originates from a male donor in good health and CMV-seropositive. Specimen: PBMCs. CDR3 loop: CASSPSGATNEQYF. The CDR3 DNA reads as TGTGCCAGCAGCCCGTCAGGGGCGACAAACGAGCAGTACTTC. The whole variable domain, filled in from reference TRBV16 and TRBJ2-7, reads GEEVAQTPKHLVRGEGQKAKLYCAPIKGHSYVFWYQQVLKNEFKFLISFQNENVFDETGMPKERFSAKCLPNSPCSLEIQATKLEDSAVYFCASSPSGATNEQYFGPGTRLTVT.